This TCR beta chain was obtained from a study of chronic HIV infection and antiretroviral therapy. This clonotype appeared a few times. TCRdb called the 5' RACE reads again in MiXCR, with one record for every CDR3 protein. The sample carries 40,000 to 50,000 distinct CDR3 sequences, about a fifth recorded once. CDR3 length: 19 amino acids. In germline, CDR1 is SQVTM, CDR2 ANQGSEA. V trimming: 6 bases; J trimming: 3 bases; junction bases outside the gene matches: 17. The TCR originated in an adult who had HIV and had not received antiretroviral therapy, or was an uninfected healthy control (not recorded which). The genes are TRBV29-1 and TRBJ2-6, with 10 bases matching TRBD1. The sequenced sample consisted of peripheral blood. CDR3 residues: CSVPSLTGGAGGGANVLTF. The CDR3, as DNA: TGCAGCGTCCCTTCCCTGACAGGGGGCGCGGGCGGTGGGGCCAACGTCCTGACTTTC.